These 12 T cell receptor beta chains came from one sample sequenced in a study of a mutant IDH1 vaccine in newly diagnosed glioma. TCRdb's table, derived via immunoSEQ multiplex PCR, lists solely in-frame clones and lacks some. The repertoire holds tens of thousands of clones, with approximately 80% as singletons. These TCRs' antigens remain unknown. Stated time point: week 35, safety follow-up. Alongside topical imiquimod, each dose of vaccine comprised 300 ug of mutant IDH1 20-mer peptide. The specimen comprised PBMCs, sampled from a glioma patient whose treatment included an IDH1 peptide vaccine. The receptors here all came from a man in his forties or fifties with glioma.

This clone was picked up a small number of times. The chain recombines TRBV4-2 with TRBJ1-4; possibly TRBD1 for D (6 bases). This CDR3 comprises 15 residues. The germline V gene has CDR1 LGHNA and CDR2 YNFKEQ. The V end was cut by 1 base, the J end by 10 bases, with 16 bases between. DNA of the CDR3: TGTGCCAGCAGCCAAGGGGGGCGGGTTGAAGGAAAACTGTTTTTT. Residues: CASSQGGRVEGKLFF.

This clone showed up just a few times. The chain recombines TRBV27 with TRBJ1-1; D may be TRBD1 (6 bases). In germline, CDR1 is MNHEY, CDR2 SMNVEV (reference sequence). CDR3 size: 16 residues. V was shortened by 1 base and J by 2 bases, with 14 bases between the two germline ends. In nucleotides, the CDR3 is TGTGCCAGCAGTTTATTGGCCACAGGGCTTAACACTGAAGCTTTCTTT. This sequence encodes CASSLLATGLNTEAFF.

The chain recombines TRBV5-1 with TRBJ1-4; D is possibly TRBD1 (5 bases). Between the trimmed V and J ends, which lost 8 bases and 4 bases, there was a span of 12 bases. Per germline, CDR1 SGHRS and CDR2 YFSETQ. The CDR3 has 13 amino acids. CDR3 amino acids: CARGRDGNEKLFF. The CDR3 region has the DNA TGCGCCAGGGGCCGGGACGGTAATGAAAAACTGTTTTTT.

The J gene is TRBJ2-4, the V gene TRBV18, with 14 bases that match TRBD2. The ends lost 3 bases at V and 0 bases at J; junction bases unmatched: 4. The CDR3 contains 18 residues. Germline V lookup: CDR1 KGHSH, CDR2 LQKENI. CDR3 amino acids: CASSPAGLAGEAKNIQYF. The CDR3 DNA reads TGTGCCAGCTCACCGGCGGGACTAGCGGGAGAAGCCAAAAACATTCAGTACTTC.

The rearrangement joins TRBV4-3 to TRBJ1-2, with TRBD1 matching 10 bases. Germline CDR1 reads LGHNA; CDR2 reads YSLEER. This CDR3 has 16 residues. V lost 1 base to trimming and J lost 4 bases; unmatched junction nucleotides: 6. CDR3 loop: CASSQATGGHLYGYTF. The CDR3 nucleotides are TGCGCCAGCAGCCAAGCGACAGGGGGCCACCTCTATGGCTACACCTTC.

The sample holds one count of this clone. The V gene is TRBV4-3, the J gene TRBJ2-3; tentatively, D is TRBD1 (6 bases). CDR1 and CDR2 (germline): LGHNA, YSLEER. This CDR3 has 16 amino acids. V shed 0 bases and J shed 0 bases, with 10 bases lying between them. The CDR3 sequence: CASSQDWQGSTDTQYF. The DNA of the CDR3 is TGCGCCAGCAGCCAAGATTGGCAGGGGAGCACAGATACGCAGTATTTT.

The chain recombines TRBV9 with TRBJ2-7; TRBD2 is a possible D gene (5 bases). The CDR3 has 18 amino acids. V lost 0 bases, J lost 2 bases, and 21 bases lay in between. CDR1 and CDR2 from the germline V gene are SGDLS and YYNGEE. The CDR3 coding sequence is TGTGCCAGCAGCGTAGGCCCCGACGGCTGGGAGAGGACCTACGAGCAGTACTTC. Translation: CASSVGPDGWERTYEQYF.

The genes are TRBV6-4 and TRBJ1-1, with D possibly TRBD1 on 5 matching bases. CDR1 MRHNA and CDR2 SNTAGT come from the germline V gene. V lost 3 bases and J lost 3, with 17 bases in between. This CDR3 is built from 16 residues. CDR3 coding DNA: TGTGCCAGCAGTGATAGAAGAGGGGCCCTGCACACTGAAGCTTTCTTT. It specifies CASSDRRGALHTEAFF.

The V gene is TRBV10-3, the J gene TRBJ2-1, with TRBD2 matching over 12 bases. The germline gives CDR1 ENHRY, CDR2 SYGVKD. The ends lost 6 bases at V and 6 bases at J; junction bases unmatched: 3. The CDR3 contains 14 residues. Written as DNA, the CDR3 is TGTGCCATCAGGGCTAGCGGGAGGGGCAATGAGCAGTTCTTC. Amino acid sequence: CAIRASGRGNEQFF.

CDR3 coding DNA: TGTGCAAGTCGCTTATCTCTAGCGGGAGCCCGCACAGATACGCAGTATTTT. Translating gives CASRLSLAGARTDTQYF. The V and J genes are TRBV12-2 and TRBJ2-3; TRBD2 was called by the table and not checked on the DNA. TRBV12-2 is termed a pseudogene. This CDR3 has 17 residues.

A single count supports this clone. The rearrangement links TRBV20-1 to TRBJ1-2, with D perhaps matching TRBD1 (5 bases). The V gene lost 3 bases and the J gene lost 12 bases, with 14 bases spanning the gap. The CDR3 loop spans 11 amino acids. Germline CDR1 reads DFQATT; CDR2 reads SNEGSKA (reference sequence). CDR3 region: CSARGDRLHTF. The CDR3 bases are TGCAGTGCTAGGGGTGACAGACTCCACACCTTC.

This clone was counted between two and nine times. The genes are TRBV11-2 and TRBJ2-5; D is possibly TRBD1 or TRBD2 (6 bases each). TRBJ2-7 matches the DNA end more closely, so the J call is doubtful. Germline CDR1 and CDR2: SGHAT and FQNNGV. This CDR3 is built from 15 residues. Written as DNA, the CDR3 is TGTGCCAGCAGCCCAGGGGCGGGAACCTCCTACGAGCAGTACTTC. Translating gives CASSPGAGTSYEQYF.